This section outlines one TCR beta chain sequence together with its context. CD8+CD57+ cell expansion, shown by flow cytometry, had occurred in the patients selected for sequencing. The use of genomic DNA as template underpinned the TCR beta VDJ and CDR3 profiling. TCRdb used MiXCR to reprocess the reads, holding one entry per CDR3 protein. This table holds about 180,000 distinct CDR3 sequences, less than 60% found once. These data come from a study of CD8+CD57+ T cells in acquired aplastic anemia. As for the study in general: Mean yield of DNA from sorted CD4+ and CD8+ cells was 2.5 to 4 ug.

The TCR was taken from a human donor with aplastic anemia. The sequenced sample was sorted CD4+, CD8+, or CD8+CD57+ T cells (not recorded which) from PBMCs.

The CDR3 region has the DNA TGTGCCAGCAGTTCTTCCGGGACAGGGTATAATTCACCCCTCCACTTT. Amino acid sequence: CASSSSGTGYNSPLHF. This chain joins TRBV11-1 and TRBJ1-6; 9 bases agree with TRBD1. Unmatched junction bases numbered 7, after V lost 6 bases and J lost 4 bases. The CDR3 consists of 16 residues. Per germline, CDR1 SGHAT and CDR2 FQDESV (reference sequence).